Sequencing of this T cell receptor (beta chain) was carried out in a study of OX40 agonist ivuxolimab in advanced cancers. Produced via immunoSEQ multiplex PCR; TCRdb's table is partial and in-frame only. The sample lists 45,000 to 50,000 clones; about 93% were seen once. The V end was cut by 6 bases, the J end by 4 bases, with 15 bases between. Germline loops: CDR1 MNHEY, CDR2 SVGAGI. CDR3 size: 14 residues. The chain links TRBV6-5 to TRBJ2-5; maybe TRBD2 (6 bases). This material consisted of CD4+ or CD8+ T cells sorted from blood, taken in a trial of the OX40 agonist ivuxolimab. The clonotype comes from an adult with an advanced solid tumor such as melanoma, head and neck, liver or kidney cancer. Here the CDR3 reads CASSPGGSVETQYF. CDR3 nucleotides: TGTGCCAGCAGCCCCGGGGGAAGCGTAGAGACCCAGTACTTC.